The clone carrying this TCR beta chain was detected once. The data were obtained in a study of blood T cell repertoires in COVID-19. As for the study in general: Samples taken during acute and convalescent COVID-19 were collected in the United States, Italy and Spain. T cells, B-cell-depleted T cells, or PBMCs provided the cDNA or gDNA that served as material.

Patients of the Seattle cohort, enrolled during active infection, were followed longitudinally. The CDR3 extends over 16 amino acids. CDR1 is LGHDT and CDR2 is YNNKEL in the germline V gene (reference sequence). The V segment lost 4 bases and the J segment 4 bases; nucleotides outside the gene matches: 12. Methods used by the authors: Reference gene primer amplification yielded estimated nucleated cell counts. Profiled with immunoSEQ multiplex PCR; TCRdb holds only in-frame clones, not every one. V, J and clone size reflect that table, while D and trimming were determined from the DNA. The table includes about 160,000 clones, 80% to 90% detected once.

The receptor was isolated from a woman in her sixties or seventies with COVID-19, enrolled during active disease. The chain joins TRBV3-1 (or the pseudogene TRBV3-2) to TRBJ1-2; TRBD1 matches at 7 bases. The specimen sequenced was peripheral blood. CDR3 amino acids: CASSPSRDSLGYGYTF. The CDR3 bases are TGTGCCAGCAGCCCGTCCCGGGACAGTCTCGGCTATGGCTACACCTTC.